Following are 2 T cell receptor beta chains from one sample sequenced in a study of T cell repertoires in cytomegalovirus infection. Their target antigens are unknown. TCRdb called the reads again in MiXCR, with one record for every CDR3 protein. The repertoire holds 800,000 to 950,000 distinct CDR3 sequences, with 30% to 35% as singletons. This sample comprised cultured CD8+ T cells from PBMCs, obtained from culture after CMV antigen stimulation. The receptors shown here come from a human donor in good health (CMV status not recorded). Some clones in this sample may be carry-over from other donors' samples.

This clonotype was picked up many times. The chain links TRBV7-9 to TRBJ2-7; D perhaps matches TRBD2 (6 bases). The germline V and J ends were trimmed by 5 bases and 0 bases, with 8 bases remaining between them. This CDR3 comprises 13 residues. Germline V gene lookup returns CDR1 SEHNR and CDR2 FQNEAQ (reference sequence). CDR3 amino acids: CASSTGGSYEQYV. The DNA for the CDR3 is TGTGCCAGCAGCACCGGGGGCTCCTACGAGCAGTACGTC.

This clonotype was seen at least ten times. The rearrangement joins TRBV5-4 to TRBJ2-5, with D tentatively TRBD1 (5 bases). CDR1 SGHNT and CDR2 YYREEE come from the germline V gene (reference sequence). The CDR3 totals 15 residues. V lost 4 bases to trimming and J lost 0 bases, with 13 bases between them. CDR3 nucleotide sequence: TGTGCCAGCAGCACAGACAGTAGGTACCAAGAGACCCAGTACTTC. This codes for CASSTDSRYQETQYF.